The rows below give T cell receptor beta chains drawn from one sample of a study of siplizumab effects on memory and regulatory T cells. These receptors lack a known antigen. Repertoires were generated with immunoSEQ multiplex PCR, while TCRdb's copy carries only in-frame clones and drops some. Here the sample spans about 15,000 clones, around 41% being singletons. The sample taken for sequencing was CFSE-low (dividing) CD4+ T cells sorted from an allogeneic mixed lymphocyte reaction. Source of these receptors: a human donor in good health; the cells came from an allogeneic mixed lymphocyte reaction. Some clones in this sample may be carry-over from other donors' samples. The CDR3 runs from the conserved cysteine through the conserved F or W. The D gene is left open where the match is weak. A clone size is listed for some rows: how often the clone was seen (once, few, many), or a class if it is expanded.

TRBV7-9	NA	NA	TRBJ2-1	TGTGCCAGCAGCTTAGATCTAGGTCACAATGAGCAGTTCTTC	CASSLDLGHNEQFF
TRBV30	NA	TRBD2	TRBJ2-5	TGTGCCTGGAGTGTATCAACTAGCGCTCGGGAGACCCAGTACTTC	CAWSVSTSARETQYF
TRBV5-6	NA	TRBD2	TRBJ2-1	TGTGCCAGCAGCCCGTGGGGGACTAGCGGGCTTGAGCAGTTCTTC	CASSPWGTSGLEQFF
TRBV6-5	few	NA	TRBJ1-2	TGTGCCAGCAGCTTCGGGAGGGCTAACTATGGCTACACCTTC	CASSFGRANYGYTF
TRBV10-1	NA	TRBD2	TRBJ2-4	TGCGCCAGCAGTGACGGACTAGCGGGAATTCAGTACTTC	CASSDGLAGIQYF
TRBV18	NA	TRBD2	TRBJ2-2	TGTGCCAGCTCACCTCGGACTAGCGGGAGTACCGGGGAGCTGTTTTTT	CASSPRTSGSTGELFF
TRBV7-3	NA	TRBD2	TRBJ2-3	TGTGCCAGCAGCTTTGGACTAGCGGGAGTGACAGATACGCAGTATTTT	CASSFGLAGVTDTQYF
TRBV19	NA	NA	TRBJ1-5	TGTGCCAGTACCGCAACAGGGATCAATCAGCCCCAGCATTTT	CASTATGINQPQHF
TRBV6-5	NA	NA	TRBJ1-1	TGTGCCAGCAGTGATGGACAGCCATCCTTT	CASSDGQPSF
TRBV5-1	NA	NA	TRBJ2-1	TGCGCCAGCAGCGACCCACCGAGCGGGCCTAACAATGAGCAGTTCTTC	CASSDPPSGPNNEQFF
TRBV5-1	few	NA	TRBJ2-1	TGCGCCAGCAGCTTGCCTCCAAGCTCCTACAATGAGCAGTTCTTC	CASSLPPSSYNEQFF
TRBV5-4	NA	NA	TRBJ1-1	TGTGCCAGCAGCTTGGGCGGGATTCCGATGAACACTGAAGCTTTCTTT	CASSLGGIPMNTEAFF
TRBV7-6	few	NA	TRBJ2-3	TGTGCCAGCAGCTTAGGGGGAGAATGGACAGATACGCAGTATTTT	CASSLGGEWTDTQYF
TRBV28	NA	NA	TRBJ2-7	TGTGCCAGCAGCCACCTCGTTAAGGCAGGGGGGTACGAGCAGTACTTC	CASSHLVKAGGYEQYF
TRBV19	few	NA	TRBJ1-5	TGTGCCAGTAGTGCAGGCTCCCAGCATTTT	CASSAGSQHF
TRBV19	medium-sized	TRBD1	TRBJ2-2	TGTGCCAGTAGTCAGACAGGGGACACCGGGGAGCTGTTTTTT	CASSQTGDTGELFF
TRBV5-6	NA	NA	TRBJ1-1	TGTGCCAGCACGATGTACAGGGTTGAAGCTTTCTTT	CASTMYRVEAFF
TRBV12-2	few	NA	TRBJ1-3	TGTGCAAGTCGCTTAGGCAGCTCCCTCTCTGGAAACACCATATATTTT	CASRLGSSLSGNTIYF
TRBV27	NA	NA	TRBJ2-4	TGTGCCAGCAGTTTTTTGGGACGGCGGAACATTCAGTACTTC	CASSFLGRRNIQYF
TRBV11-3	NA	NA	TRBJ2-5	TGTGCCAGCAGCTTGGGGCTAGGAGCCCCGGAGACCCAGTACTTC	CASSLGLGAPETQYF